This T cell receptor (beta chain) was sequenced in a study of blood T cell repertoires in COVID-19. Study in general: COVID-19 samples, acute and convalescent, were from the United States, Italy and Spain. Sample material is recorded as cDNA or gDNA derived from T cells, B-cell-depleted T cells, or PBMCs.

Per the study methods: Counts of nucleated cells, estimated from reference gene primer amplification, were obtained. The protocol was immunoSEQ multiplex PCR, while the TCRdb copy is restricted to in-frame clones and leaves out a portion. That table is the source of V, J and clone size, and D and trimming were worked out from the DNA. The sample has about 150,000 clones, 87% seen once. The receptor's source is a woman in her fifties or sixties with active or convalescent COVID-19. Sequencing used peripheral blood.

DNA for the CDR3: TGTGCCAGCAGCTTAGGAGCTTATCCCAGCAATCAGCCCCAGCATTTT. As protein: CASSLGAYPSNQPQHF. The V gene is TRBV7-6, the J gene TRBJ1-5; D is unclear. The V end lost 1 base, the J end lost 1 base, and 11 bases lay between the germline ends. The CDR3 has 16 residues. Germline V gene data show CDR1 as SGHVS and CDR2 as FNYEAQ.